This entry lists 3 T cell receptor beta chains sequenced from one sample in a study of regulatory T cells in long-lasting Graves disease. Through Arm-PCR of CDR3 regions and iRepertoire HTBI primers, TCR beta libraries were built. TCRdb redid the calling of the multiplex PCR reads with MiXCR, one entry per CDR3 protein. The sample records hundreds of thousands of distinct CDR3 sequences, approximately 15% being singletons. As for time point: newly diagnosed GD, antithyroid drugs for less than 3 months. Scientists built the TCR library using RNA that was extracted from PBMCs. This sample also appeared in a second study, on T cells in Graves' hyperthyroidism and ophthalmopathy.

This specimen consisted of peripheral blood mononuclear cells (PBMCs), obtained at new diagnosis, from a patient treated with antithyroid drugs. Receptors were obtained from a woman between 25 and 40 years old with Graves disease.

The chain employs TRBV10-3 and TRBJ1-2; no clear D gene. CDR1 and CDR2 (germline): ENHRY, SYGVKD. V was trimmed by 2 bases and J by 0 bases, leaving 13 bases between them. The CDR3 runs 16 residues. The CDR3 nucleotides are TGTGCCATCAGTGAGGCCGCCGGGATAGCTAACTATGGCTACACCTTC. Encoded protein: CAISEAAGIANYGYTF.

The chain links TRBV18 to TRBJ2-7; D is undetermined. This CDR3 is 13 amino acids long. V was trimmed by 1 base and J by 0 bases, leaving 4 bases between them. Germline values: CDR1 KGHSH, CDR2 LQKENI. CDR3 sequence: CASSPQYSYEQYF. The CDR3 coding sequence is TGTGCCAGCTCACCACAATACTCCTACGAGCAGTACTTC.

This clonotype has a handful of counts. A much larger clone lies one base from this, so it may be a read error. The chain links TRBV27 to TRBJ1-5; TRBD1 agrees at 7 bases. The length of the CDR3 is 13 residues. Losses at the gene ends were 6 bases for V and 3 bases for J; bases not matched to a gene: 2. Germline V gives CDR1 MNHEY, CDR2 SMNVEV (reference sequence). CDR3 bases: TGTGCCAGCAGGGGGACAGCCAATCAGCCCCAGCATTTT. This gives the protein CASRGTANQPQHF.